This entry is about one T cell receptor beta chain. Germline-derived CDR1 and CDR2 are MNHEY and SVGEGT. After removal of 4 bases from V and 3 bases from J, the junction contained 4 bases not matched to a gene. This CDR3 is 14 amino acids long. This record comes from a study of blood T cell repertoires in COVID-19. Repertoires were generated with immunoSEQ multiplex PCR, while TCRdb's copy carries only in-frame clones and drops some. The sample lists more than 200,000 clones; about nine tenths were seen once. The chain employs TRBV6-2 or TRBV6-3 and TRBJ2-7; 9 bases are shared with TRBD1. This clonotype originated in a man older than 75 with acute or convalescent COVID-19. Sequenced: peripheral blood. The DNA of the CDR3 is TGTGCCAGCAGTTTGACAGGGGGTTTCTACGAGCAGTACGTC. Translated, it gives CASSLTGGFYEQYV.